Following are 9 T cell receptor beta chains from one sample sequenced in a study of CD8 T cells in Susac syndrome (dated by TCRdb to about 2019). Library preparation was by the immunoSEQ multiplex PCR assay. RNA was extracted using the RNeasy kit, and roughly 0.5 to 1 microgram was reverse transcribed with random hexamers. TCRdb reprocessing: public reads trimmed at Q25 with fastp, clones called with MiXCR, in-frame beta chains kept. Entries that share a CDR3 protein sequence are merged under the most common genes and DNA. This sample is represented by about 84,000 distinct CDR3 sequences; roughly 93% of them were singletons. Of the sample, around 0.3% falls within the top ten clones. What was sequenced was CD8+ T cells from PBMCs. Source of these receptors: a human donor in good health.

The chain couples TRBV2 to TRBJ2-4, with 7 bases fitting TRBD1. Germline lookup yields CDR1 SNHLY and CDR2 FYNNEI. The CDR3 loop spans 15 amino acids. J lost 5 bases, V lost 8 bases, and 12 bases had no gene match. For the CDR3, the DNA is TGTGCCAGCCGCACAGGGGTCAATCCTCAAAACATTCAGTACTTC. Its translation is CASRTGVNPQNIQYF.

The V and J genes are TRBV10-1 and TRBJ1-3; D perhaps matches TRBD1 (5 bases). The CDR3 has 11 residues. The V and J ends lost 8 bases and 7 bases respectively, with 9 bases between them. CDR1 and CDR2 from the germline V gene are WNHNN and SYGVQD (reference sequence). The CDR3 loop reads CASGTGNTIYF. The CDR3 DNA follows: TGCGCCAGCGGGACGGGGAACACCATATATTTT.

The rearrangement uses TRBV23-1 and TRBJ1-1; unclear D gene. TRBV23-1 is an open reading frame whose function is uncertain. CDR3 size: 17 residues. Trimming cost V 4 bases and J 0 bases, with 18 bases left between them. CDR3 in amino acids: CASSPFPQIPMNTEAFF. The CDR3 DNA follows: TGCGCCAGCAGTCCATTTCCTCAGATACCTATGAACACTGAAGCTTTCTTT.

The chain couples TRBV27 to TRBJ1-1, with D perhaps matching TRBD1 (5 bases). Trimming stripped 0 bases from V and 5 bases from J, with 7 bases between. In germline, CDR1 is MNHEY, CDR2 SMNVEV (reference sequence). This CDR3 has 13 residues. The CDR3 here is CASSLSGVTEAFF. CDR3 DNA sequence: TGTGCCAGCAGTTTATCAGGGGTAACTGAAGCTTTCTTT.

The genes are TRBV5-1 and TRBJ1-1; 7 positions match TRBD1. CDR1 is SGHRS, CDR2 YFSETQ, per germline. The CDR3 consists of 15 residues. The junction had 6 bases not matched to a gene; V was cut back by 4 bases and J by 0 bases. The CDR3 reads CASSQKQGMNTEAFF. The CDR3 DNA is TGCGCCAGCAGCCAGAAACAGGGGATGAACACTGAAGCTTTCTTT.

This rearrangement joins TRBV6-1 to TRBJ2-7, with TRBD2 matching 12 bases. There are 14 residues in the CDR3. Germline V gene data show CDR1 as MNHNS and CDR2 as SASEGT. V was pared by 6 bases and J by 2 bases, with 2 bases of the junction left unmatched. The CDR3 loop reads CASRGTSGPYEQYF. The CDR3 DNA reads TGTGCCAGCAGAGGGACTAGCGGGCCCTACGAGCAGTACTTC.

V gene TRBV7-9 combines with J gene TRBJ1-5; 8 positions match TRBD1. CDR1 is SEHNR and CDR2 is FQNEAQ in the germline V gene (reference sequence). V was clipped by 4 bases and J by 0 bases; unmatched bases: 5. The CDR3 length is 16 residues. The CDR3 bases are TGTGCCAGCAGCTCCGACAGGGGACATAGCAATCAGCCCCAGCATTTT. It encodes CASSSDRGHSNQPQHF. Based on the CDR3 plus reference TRBV7-9 and TRBJ1-5, the full variable domain is DTGVSQNPRHKITKRGQNVTFRCDPISEHNRLYWYRQTLGQGPEFLTYFQNEAQLEKSRLLSDRFSAERPKGSFSTLEIQRTEQGDSAMYLCASSSDRGHSNQPQHFGDGTRLSIL.

V gene TRBV7-9 combines with J gene TRBJ2-3, with TRBD2 matching over 10 bases. V was pared by 4 bases and J by 6 bases, with 10 bases of the junction left unmatched. Germline lookup yields CDR1 SEHNR and CDR2 FQNEAQ (reference sequence). The CDR3 extends over 16 amino acids. CDR3 sequence: CASSSQRGGRLDTQYF. CDR3 in DNA: TGTGCCAGCAGCTCCCAGCGGGGGGGGCGTTTGGATACGCAGTATTTT. The variable domain in full, with the rest retrieved from reference TRBV7-9 and TRBJ2-3, is DTGVSQNPRHKITKRGQNVTFRCDPISEHNRLYWYRQTLGQGPEFLTYFQNEAQLEKSRLLSDRFSAERPKGSFSTLEIQRTEQGDSAMYLCASSSQRGGRLDTQYFGPGTRLTVL.

J is TRBJ1-2 and V is TRBV29-1; 7 bases align to TRBD1. Germline-derived CDR1 and CDR2 are SQVTM and ANQGSEA. Losses at the gene ends were 6 bases for V and 6 bases for J; bases not matched to a gene: 7. The CDR3 is made up of 12 amino acids. For the CDR3, the DNA is TGCAGCGTGGTAACAGGGGATCATGGCTACACCTTC. Its translation is CSVVTGDHGYTF.